The 16 T cell receptor beta chains reported below all come from one sample, sequenced in a study of TIL therapy for anti-PD-1-resistant metastatic lung cancer. Sequencing used immunoSEQ v3. Clones were sequenced by immunoSEQ multiplex PCR, and TCRdb holds only the in-frame ones, with some missing. The top ten clones hold 5.5% to 6.5% of a sample with more than 35,000 clones, more than 60% of them seen once. The sample's time point: pre-treatment sample, taken before nivolumab and TIL therapy. The specimen comprised blood, sampled at baseline. These receptors all come from a person aged 25 to 80 with non-small cell lung cancer.

Only a few counts were recorded for this clone. The chain carries TRBV7-9 and TRBJ1-2; D is undetermined. The length of the CDR3 is 14 residues. Looked up from germline, CDR1 is SEHNR and CDR2 is FQNEAQ (reference sequence). Between the trimmed V and J ends, which lost 3 bases and 6 bases, there was a span of 14 bases. CDR3 nucleotides: TGTGCCAGCAGCTTTACGGGGAATCCACATGGCTACACCTTC. It yields the protein CASSFTGNPHGYTF.

The chain uses TRBV6-1 and TRBJ1-6, with D uncertain. Trimming left V 2 bases short and J 9 bases short, with 8 bases between. Germline V gives CDR1 MNHNS, CDR2 SASEGT. The length of the CDR3 is 13 residues. The CDR3 nucleotides are TGTGCCAGCAGTGAATTTGGGGTTTCACCCCTCCACTTT. Its protein product is CASSEFGVSPLHF.

This chain links TRBV27 with TRBJ1-1; D is undetermined. Trimming stripped 1 base from V and 8 bases from J, with 17 bases between. Looked up from germline, CDR1 is MNHEY and CDR2 is SMNVEV (reference sequence). This CDR3 is built from 15 residues. CDR3 in amino acids: CASSLFLAAVGEAFF. The DNA of the CDR3 is TGTGCCAGCAGTTTATTCTTAGCAGCAGTGGGGGAAGCTTTCTTT.

J is TRBJ1-2 and V is TRBV4-2; D is unclear. Germline-derived CDR1 and CDR2 are LGHNA and YNFKEQ. The CDR3 has 12 amino acids. V dropped 2 bases and J dropped 0 bases, with 1 base sitting between them. CDR3 in DNA: TGTGCCAGCAGCCAATCTAACTATGGCTACACCTTC. It specifies CASSQSNYGYTF.

The chain is built from TRBV5-1 and TRBJ2-5, with D possibly TRBD1 on 6 matching bases. Germline V gene sequence: CDR1 SGHRS, CDR2 YFSETQ. This CDR3 comprises 14 residues. The V end was cut by 4 bases, the J end by 3 bases, with 13 bases between. Written as DNA, the CDR3 is TGCGCCAGCAGCCCGAATACAGGGAAAGAGACCCAGTACTTC. It encodes CASSPNTGKETQYF.

The chain uses TRBV9 and TRBJ1-2, with 10 bases lining up with TRBD1. In germline, CDR1 is SGDLS, CDR2 YYNGEE. The CDR3 has 16 residues. With V trimmed by 4 bases and J by 2 bases, 8 bases remained unmatched. The CDR3 sequence: CASSLSRDRGNYGYTF. CDR3 nucleotide sequence: TGTGCCAGCAGCCTCAGCCGGGACAGGGGCAACTATGGCTACACCTTC.

The chain uses TRBV5-4 and TRBJ1-2; 8 nucleotides agree with TRBD1. The CDR3 sequence is 13 residues long. The germline CDR1 and CDR2 sequences are SGHNT and YYREEE (reference sequence). J was trimmed by 3 bases and V by 4 bases; bases with no gene match: 2. The CDR3 region is CASSPGQDYGYTF. CDR3 sequence (DNA): TGTGCCAGCAGCCCGGGACAGGACTATGGCTACACCTTC. The whole variable domain, filled in from reference TRBV5-4 and TRBJ1-2, reads ETGVTQSPTHLIKTRGQQVTLRCSSQSGHNTVSWYQQALGQGPQFIFQYYREEENGRGNFPPRFSGLQFPNYSSELNVNALELDDSALYLCASSPGQDYGYTFGSGTRLTVV.

This clone was detected once. The J gene is TRBJ2-7, the V gene TRBV9; D is uncertain. V was trimmed by 1 base and J by 2 bases, leaving 13 bases between them. CDR3 size: 15 residues. The germline gives CDR1 SGDLS, CDR2 YYNGEE. CDR3 coding DNA: TGTGCCAGCAGCGTAAGCCCCGGTCTCACCTACGAGCAGTACTTC. Translating gives CASSVSPGLTYEQYF. The variable domain in full, completed from reference TRBV9 and TRBJ2-7, reads DSGVTQTPKHLITATGQRVTLRCSPRSGDLSVYWYQQSLDQGLQFLIQYYNGEERAKGNILERFSAQQFPDLHSELNLSSLELGDSALYFCASSVSPGLTYEQYFGPGTRLTVT.

This clone came up a few times. The V call is TRBV5-6, the J call TRBJ2-1; D is perhaps TRBD2 (5 bases). The CDR3 extends over 13 amino acids. Trimming took off 0 bases at V and 10 bases at J, with 11 bases between the two ends. Germline V lookup: CDR1 SGHDT, CDR2 YYEEEE. Here the CDR3 DNA reads TGTGCCAGCAGCTTGGGGGTACTAGGGGAGCAGTTCTTC. This sequence encodes CASSLGVLGEQFF.

V is TRBV6-4 and J is TRBJ2-3; D is ambiguous. This CDR3 is built from 14 residues. CDR1 is MRHNA and CDR2 is SNTAGT in the germline V gene. V shed 3 bases and J shed 4 bases, with 11 bases lying between them. CDR3 in amino acids: CASSERYPADTQYF. DNA for the CDR3: TGTGCCAGCAGTGAGCGGTATCCGGCAGATACGCAGTATTTT.

This rearrangement joins TRBV27 to TRBJ1-2; TRBD1 aligns across 9 bases. This CDR3 has 15 amino acids. CDR1 is MNHEY, CDR2 SMNVEV, per germline (reference sequence). Trimming removed 5 bases from V and 2 bases from J; junction bases left unmatched: 6. CDR3 DNA: TGTGCCAGCAGTAGTCCGGGACAGGGAAACTATGGCTACACCTTC. Its protein is CASSSPGQGNYGYTF.

The chain links TRBV5-6 to TRBJ2-7, with 9 bases aligning to TRBD1. Germline V gene lookup returns CDR1 SGHDT and CDR2 YYEEEE. With V trimmed by 3 bases and J by 3 bases, 4 bases remained unmatched. The CDR3 contains 14 residues. Here the CDR3 DNA reads TGTGCCAGCAGCTCCTCGGGACAGGGCTACGAGCAGTACTTC. Encoded protein: CASSSSGQGYEQYF.

This chain connects TRBV28 to TRBJ1-5, with a possible D match to TRBD1 (5 bases). The CDR3 loop spans 16 amino acids. Trimming took off 5 bases at V and 2 bases at J, with 16 bases between the two ends. Germline V gene lookup returns CDR1 MDHEN and CDR2 SYDVKM. The CDR3 loop reads CASSPHQGKGNQPQHF. In DNA form, the CDR3 reads TGTGCCAGCAGTCCCCATCAGGGAAAGGGCAATCAGCCCCAGCATTTT.

The V gene is TRBV18, the J gene TRBJ2-5, with unresolved D. This CDR3 has 14 amino acids. Germline V gives CDR1 KGHSH, CDR2 LQKENI. The V end lost 2 bases, the J end lost 7 bases, and 14 bases lay between the germline ends. Here the CDR3 DNA reads TGTGCCAGCTCACCAATCTCCGGCGAGACGACCCAGTACTTC. This codes for CASSPISGETTQYF.

V is TRBV5-4 and J is TRBJ2-7; 9 bases line up with TRBD1. The ends lost 4 bases at V and 0 bases at J; junction bases unmatched: 5. This CDR3 comprises 15 residues. Per germline, CDR1 SGHNT and CDR2 YYREEE (reference sequence). The CDR3 DNA reads as TGTGCCAGCAGCCCCGGGACAGGGAGCTCCTACGAGCAGTACTTC. This encodes CASSPGTGSSYEQYF.

This clone was detected only once. The chain uses TRBV29-1 and TRBJ2-4; 9 bases match TRBD1. The V and J ends lost 6 bases and 4 bases, in that order; junction bases with no gene match: 10. Per germline, CDR1 SQVTM and CDR2 ANQGSEA. This CDR3 contains 15 residues. The CDR3 DNA sequence: TGCAGCGTCACAGGGGGCCCTCACTTAAAAAACATTCAGTACTTC. It translates to CSVTGGPHLKNIQYF.